What follows are 30 T cell receptor beta chains derived from one specimen sequenced in a study of human T cells and chemical hapten exposure. Stated time point: patch test 1, 2 weeks after DPC sensitization. The treatment is: therapeutic diphenylcyclopropenone sensitization with weekly scalp DPC. TCRdb redid the calling of the RACE reads with MiXCR, one entry per CDR3 protein. The sample holds about 340,000 distinct CDR3 sequences, around 7% seen once. The sample consisted of whole blood, taken in connection with sensitization to the hapten diphenylcyclopropenone (DPC). Receptor source: a woman aged 18-29 years with alopecia areata. Some clones in this sample may be carry-over from other donors' samples.

This clonotype was observed a handful of times. The chain combines TRBV12-3 or TRBV12-4 with TRBJ1-3, with 10 bases lining up with TRBD1. V lost 3 bases and J lost 8; bases outside the gene matches: 4. The CDR3 consists of 14 residues. The CDR3 protein is CASSFRQGADTIYF. The DNA for the CDR3 is TGTGCCAGCAGTTTCAGACAGGGGGCGGACACCATATATTTT.

The rearrangement uses TRBV2 and TRBJ1-2; 12 nucleotides align to TRBD1. CDR3 size: 15 residues. Losses at the gene ends were 9 bases for V and 5 bases for J; bases not matched to a gene: 10. From germline, CDR1 is SNHLY and CDR2 FYNNEI. CDR3 DNA sequence: TGTGCCAGTACACCGGGACAGGGGGCTGGTTATGGCTACACCTTC. Protein: CASTPGQGAGYGYTF.

Ten or more counts support this clonotype. V is TRBV2 and J is TRBJ1-5, with D perhaps TRBD1 (6 bases). This CDR3 is built from 15 residues. Trimming stripped 8 bases from V and 3 bases from J, with 17 bases between. Germline CDR1 is SNHLY and CDR2 is FYNNEI. CDR3 nucleotide sequence: TGTGCCAGCCATAGGGAGGGGGTCCCCAATCAGCCCCAGCATTTT. Translated, it gives CASHREGVPNQPQHF.

In its sample, this clonotype was seen a few times. A junction end diverges from the germline sequence, so it may reflect a read error. The CDR3 nucleotides are TGTGCTAGCAGCATCGACAGGGACTATGAGCAGTTCTTC. Encoded protein: CASSIDRDYEQFF. The J gene is TRBJ2-1, the V gene TRBV7-7, with D possibly TRBD1 on 7 matching bases. The CDR3 extends over 13 amino acids. Germline CDR1 reads SSHAT; CDR2 reads FNYEAQ (reference sequence).

This clonotype was counted ten times or more. The gene calls are TRBV5-6 and TRBJ1-2; D unclear. Trimming removed 4 bases from V and 0 bases from J, with 13 bases in between. This CDR3 comprises 15 residues. Per the germline V gene, CDR1 is SGHDT and CDR2 is YYEEEE. Here the CDR3 DNA reads TGTGCCAGCAGCCCAGTGGGAAGAGCTAACTATGGCTACACCTTC. As protein: CASSPVGRANYGYTF.

The chain joins TRBV7-2 to TRBJ2-5; TRBD2 might be the D (6 bases). This CDR3 region has 15 residues. Germline-derived CDR1 and CDR2 are SGHTA and FQGNSA. The ends were cut back, 1 base at V and 5 bases at J, with 14 bases in the middle. CDR3 sequence reads: CASSLVYPGVETQYF. In nucleotides, the CDR3 is TGTGCCAGCAGCTTAGTATATCCGGGGGTCGAGACCCAGTACTTC.

This clonotype was seen ten or more times. This chain connects TRBV20-1 to TRBJ1-1; 7 nucleotides match TRBD1. The germline gives CDR1 DFQATT, CDR2 SNEGSKA (reference sequence). Germline trimming cut 6 bases from V and 2 bases from J; bases unmatched to any gene: 6. The CDR3 consists of 13 residues. CDR3 in amino acids: CSAPNRGNTEAFF. The DNA for the CDR3 is TGCAGTGCACCGAACAGGGGTAACACTGAAGCTTTCTTT.

V and J are TRBV20-1 and TRBJ2-3; D gene ambiguous. Germline V gives CDR1 DFQATT, CDR2 SNEGSKA (reference sequence). V lost 5 bases and J 0 bases, leaving 12 bases between the germline ends. The CDR3 sequence is 14 residues long. The CDR3 loop reads CSAPLRSSTDTQYF. Written as DNA, the CDR3 is TGCAGTGCTCCTCTTAGGAGTAGCACAGATACGCAGTATTTT.

This clonotype was recorded many times. This chain uses TRBV7-3 with TRBJ2-7; 7 bases align to TRBD1. J was trimmed by 2 bases and V by 2 bases; bases with no gene match: 6. The CDR3 has 15 amino acids. The germline V gene encodes CDR1 SGHTA and CDR2 FQGTGA. The DNA for the CDR3 is TGTGCCAGCAGCTTAGGGACACAGGGGACCTACGAGCAGTACTTC. This translates into CASSLGTQGTYEQYF.

This clonotype turned up a few times. The J gene is TRBJ2-1, the V gene TRBV20-1, with 7 bases that match TRBD2. With V trimmed by 0 bases and J by 2 bases, 7 bases remained unmatched. The CDR3 is made up of 16 amino acids. CDR1 is DFQATT, CDR2 SNEGSKA, per germline (reference sequence). CDR3 sequence reads: CSARDGRAGPYNEQFF. In DNA, the CDR3 is TGCAGTGCTAGAGATGGGAGGGCGGGTCCCTACAATGAGCAGTTCTTC.

V and J are TRBV6-5 and TRBJ1-2, with a tentative D call TRBD1 (5 bases). CDR1 is MNHEY, CDR2 SVGAGI, per germline. This CDR3 is 17 amino acids long. V was cut by 4 bases and J by 6 bases, with 24 bases left in between. The CDR3 DNA is TGTGCCAGCAGTTCCCCGACCATCATTGGCGGCAGGGATGGCTACACCTTC. This encodes CASSSPTIIGGRDGYTF.

This clonotype was detected a few times. This clone may be a read error of a much larger clone one base away. CDR3 residues: CASSYERNYGYTF. CDR3 nucleotide sequence: TGTGCCAGCAGTTACGAGAGAAACTATGGCTACACCTTC. The chain is built from TRBV6-5 and TRBJ1-2, with no clear D. Germline CDR1 is MNHEY and CDR2 is SVGAGI. This CDR3 spans 13 amino acids. Trimming shortened V by 2 bases and J by 2 bases, and 6 bases separated the two germline ends.

This clonotype was detected only a few times. V gene TRBV7-9 combines with J gene TRBJ1-1, with a weak D call TRBD1 (6 bases). Germline V gene data show CDR1 as SEHNR and CDR2 as FQNEAQ (reference sequence). The CDR3 loop spans 14 amino acids. V was trimmed by 3 bases and J by 5 bases, leaving 13 bases between them. CDR3 sequence (DNA): TGTGCCAGCAGCTTCTCCGGGACACGGACTGAAGCTTTCTTT. This encodes CASSFSGTRTEAFF.

This clonotype appeared a few times. The chain uses TRBV5-1 and TRBJ2-7, with D tentatively TRBD1 (6 bases). The CDR3 is made up of 17 amino acids. Germline loops: CDR1 SGHRS, CDR2 YFSETQ. Trimming shortened V by 4 bases and J by 2 bases, and 22 bases separated the two germline ends. CDR3 DNA: TGCGCCAGCAGCACCGACAGGTTCATGGGAAAAACCTACGAGCAGTACTTC. It codes for CASSTDRFMGKTYEQYF.

This clonotype was seen at least ten times. The rearrangement uses TRBV29-1 and TRBJ2-6; D gene unclear. The germline V gene encodes CDR1 SQVTM and CDR2 ANQGSEA. This CDR3 has 15 amino acids. The V and J ends lost 5 bases and 1 base respectively, with 12 bases between them. For the CDR3, the DNA is TGCAGCGTTCGTCAACACGTATCTGGGGCCAACGTCCTGACTTTC. Its protein is CSVRQHVSGANVLTF.

This clonotype was observed a few times. The chain recombines TRBV6-2 or TRBV6-3 with TRBJ1-1; D gene unclear. The V gene's germline CDR1 is MNHEY and CDR2 SVGEGT. The CDR3 has 13 amino acids. Trimming cost V 6 bases and J 5 bases, with 13 bases left between them. In DNA, the CDR3 is TGTGCCAGCAGCCACCCCGGGGAAACTGAAGCTTTCTTT. It yields the protein CASSHPGETEAFF.

This clonotype has just a few counts. V is TRBV12-3 or TRBV12-4 and J is TRBJ1-2, with a possible D match to TRBD1 (5 bases). The CDR3 is 14 residues long. Trimming shortened V by 0 bases and J by 3 bases, and 8 bases separated the two germline ends. The CDR3 DNA follows: TGTGCCAGCAGTTTAGCTCCGACAGACTATGGCTACACCTTC. Translated: CASSLAPTDYGYTF.

The chain combines TRBV6-5 with TRBJ1-1, with a weak D call TRBD1 (6 bases). The CDR3 runs 11 residues. Per germline, CDR1 MNHEY and CDR2 SVGAGI. V was clipped by 4 bases and J by 11 bases, with 11 bases between them. The CDR3 coding sequence is TGTGCCAGCAGTTCCAGGGGTAGGGCTTTCTTT. It is translated as CASSSRGRAFF.

This clonotype was picked up many times. V gene TRBV19 combines with J gene TRBJ2-3; TRBD2 aligns across 8 bases. The CDR3 is 16 amino acids. The junction had 6 bases not matched to a gene; V was cut back by 3 bases and J by 1 base. CDR1 LNHDA and CDR2 SQIVND come from the germline V gene (reference sequence). CDR3 amino acids: CASSIPSGGRTDTQYF. DNA of the CDR3: TGTGCCAGTAGTATCCCCAGCGGGGGTCGCACAGATACGCAGTATTTT.

This clonotype was seen many times. This rearrangement joins TRBV5-1 to TRBJ2-7, with D uncertain. The CDR3 loop spans 17 amino acids. Germline-derived CDR1 and CDR2 are SGHRS and YFSETQ. The germline V and J ends were trimmed by 4 bases and 5 bases, with 25 bases remaining between them. The DNA for the CDR3 is TGCGCCAGCAGCAATGCCCCGGCTCGCCAGGCCCCCCACGAGCAGTACTTC. As protein: CASSNAPARQAPHEQYF.

The chain has TRBV9 and TRBJ2-4; D perhaps matches TRBD2 (5 bases). V was clipped by 0 bases and J by 7 bases, with 20 bases between them. The CDR3 extends over 17 amino acids. Germline CDR1 is SGDLS and CDR2 is YYNGEE. CDR3 region: CASSVGYGVSGHNIQYF. CDR3 in DNA: TGTGCCAGCAGCGTAGGTTACGGGGTTTCAGGTCATAACATTCAGTACTTC.

This clonotype was counted only a few times. The CDR3 DNA reads TGTGCCAGCAGACTGGCCTACTATAATTCACCCCTCCACTTT. Protein product: CASRLAYYNSPLHF. The J gene is TRBJ1-6, the V gene TRBV11-2; D ambiguous. Germline CDR1 reads SGHAT; CDR2 reads FQNNGV. CDR3 length: 14 residues. Trimming shortened V by 6 bases and J by 3 bases, and 9 bases separated the two germline ends.

This sequence joins TRBV3-1 and TRBJ1-1, with D hard to call. V was pared by 4 bases and J by 1 base, with 22 bases between. The CDR3 is 18 residues long. CDR1 is LGHDT and CDR2 is YNNKEL in the germline V gene (reference sequence). The CDR3 reads CASSRSAGIAPKNTEAFF. CDR3 nucleotides: TGTGCCAGCAGCCGGTCGGCGGGTATAGCTCCAAAGAACACTGAAGCTTTCTTT.

V is TRBV7-8 and J is TRBJ1-4; D is ambiguous. The V end was cut by 1 base, the J end by 10 bases, with 13 bases between. In germline, CDR1 is SGHVS, CDR2 FQNEAQ. The CDR3 covers 14 residues. The CDR3 coding sequence is TGTGCCAGCAGCTTAGGTTATGAATATGGAAAACTGTTTTTT. This translates into CASSLGYEYGKLFF.

This clonotype has ten or more counts. CDR3 in amino acids: CSLGSAGANVLTF. The CDR3 DNA reads as TGCAGCCTCGGTTCCGCTGGGGCCAACGTCCTGACTTTC. The V call is TRBV29-1, the J call TRBJ2-6; D remains ambiguous. The CDR3 length is 13 residues. Germline-derived CDR1 and CDR2 are SQVTM and ANQGSEA. Trimming removed 8 bases from V and 2 bases from J, with 10 bases in between.

V usage is TRBV5-1 and J usage is TRBJ2-3; D ambiguous. In germline, CDR1 is SGHRS, CDR2 YFSETQ. V lost 2 bases and J lost 2, with 12 bases in between. The CDR3 has 15 amino acids. CDR3 sequence: CASSFYGLLTDTQYF. The CDR3 DNA follows: TGCGCCAGCAGCTTTTACGGTCTCCTCACAGATACGCAGTATTTT.

This clonotype was counted between two and nine times. The J gene is TRBJ1-5, the V gene TRBV29-1; no reliable D call. Trimming took off 7 bases at V and 5 bases at J, with 15 bases between the two ends. This CDR3 is 13 amino acids long. Germline CDR1 reads SQVTM; CDR2 reads ANQGSEA. In nucleotides, the CDR3 is TGCAGCGCTGTCCTGGACGGAGATCAGCCCCAGCATTTT. Its translation: CSAVLDGDQPQHF. The full variable domain, rest sourced from reference TRBV29-1 and TRBJ1-5, is SAVISQKPSRDICQRGTSLTIQCQVDSQVTMMFWYRQQPGQSLTLIATANQGSEATYESGFVIDKFPISRPNLTFSTLTVSNMSPEDSSIYLCSAVLDGDQPQHFGDGTRLSIL.

The chain has TRBV12-3 or TRBV12-4 and TRBJ2-3; 9 nucleotides align to TRBD1. The CDR3 contains 14 residues. Losses at the gene ends were 6 bases for V and 4 bases for J; bases not matched to a gene: 5. In DNA, the CDR3 is TGTGCCAGCAGGACCGGGACAGGGCCAGATACGCAGTATTTT. Translation gives CASRTGTGPDTQYF.

This sequence joins TRBV12-3 or TRBV12-4 and TRBJ1-1, with 8 nucleotides matching TRBD1. This CDR3 has 14 residues. Trimming removed 3 bases from V and 8 bases from J; junction bases left unmatched: 8. For the CDR3, the DNA is TGTGCCAGCAGTTTGAGATCCCAGGGGGCAGAAGCTTTCTTT. Translating it yields CASSLRSQGAEAFF.

This clonotype turned up a few times. The DNA of the CDR3 is TGTGCCAGCAGCAGGACAGGGCGTTTTACAGATACGCAGTATTTT. Its protein is CASSRTGRFTDTQYF. The chain uses TRBV2 and TRBJ2-3; 8 bases fit TRBD1. CDR1 and CDR2 from the germline V gene are SNHLY and FYNNEI. Losses at the gene ends were 6 bases for V and 3 bases for J; bases not matched to a gene: 8. The CDR3 has 15 amino acids.